This is a list of T cell receptor beta chains from one sample in a study of control samples from healthy donors and cancer patients. Repertoires were generated with immunoSEQ multiplex PCR, while TCRdb's copy carries only in-frame clones and drops some. The data show 150,000 to 200,000 clones, 88% seen once. Sample: blood. The receptor set was obtained from a woman in her 30s in good health. Each CDR3 is given with its conserved first and last residue. The D gene is left open where the match is weak. Some rows mark clone size as missing; the rest say once, few, many or name a class of expanded clone.

clone size: once; J gene: TRBJ2-1; D gene: -; V gene: TRBV11-3; CDR3 protein: CASSLEGTNYNEQFF; CDR3 DNA: TGTGCCAGCAGCTTAGAGGGCACCAACTACAATGAGCAGTTCTTC
clone size: -; J gene: TRBJ2-5; D gene: -; V gene: TRBV6-6; CDR3 protein: CASRPPDGGQETQYF; CDR3 DNA: TGTGCCAGCAGGCCCCCTGACGGGGGCCAAGAGACCCAGTACTTC
clone size: few; J gene: TRBJ2-2; D gene: -; V gene: TRBV5-1; CDR3 protein: CASSLAGQGNTGELFF; CDR3 DNA: TGCGCCAGCAGCCTAGCGGGACAGGGTAACACCGGGGAGCTGTTTTTT
clone size: many; J gene: TRBJ1-4; D gene: -; V gene: TRBV14; CDR3 protein: CASSQWTNEKLFF; CDR3 DNA: TGTGCCAGCAGCCAATGGACTAATGAAAAACTGTTTTTT
clone size: -; J gene: TRBJ1-2; D gene: TRBD1; V gene: TRBV10-3; CDR3 protein: CAISLDRESGYTF; CDR3 DNA: TGTGCCATCAGTCTCGACAGGGAATCTGGCTACACCTTC
clone size: -; J gene: TRBJ2-1; D gene: -; V gene: TRBV6-5; CDR3 protein: CASSPGTFNEQFF; CDR3 DNA: TGTGCCAGCAGTCCCGGGACTTTCAATGAGCAGTTCTTC
clone size: -; J gene: TRBJ2-3; D gene: -; V gene: TRBV4-1; CDR3 protein: CASSPNVNTDTQYF; CDR3 DNA: TGCGCCAGCAGCCCGAACGTTAACACAGATACGCAGTATTTT
clone size: -; J gene: TRBJ2-1; D gene: TRBD1; V gene: TRBV5-1; CDR3 protein: CASSGGQGGFNEQFF; CDR3 DNA: TGCGCCAGCAGCGGGGGACAAGGGGGCTTCAATGAGCAGTTCTTC
clone size: few; J gene: TRBJ1-3; D gene: -; V gene: TRBV27; CDR3 protein: CASSLSFRGGNTIYF; CDR3 DNA: TGTGCCAGCAGTTTATCCTTCAGGGGCGGAAACACCATATATTTT
clone size: once; J gene: TRBJ1-1; D gene: -; V gene: TRBV29-1; CDR3 protein: CSVETLRGTEAFF; CDR3 DNA: TGCAGCGTTGAGACCCTAAGGGGCACTGAAGCTTTCTTT
clone size: -; J gene: TRBJ2-2; D gene: -; V gene: TRBV4-1; CDR3 protein: CASSQEKAANTGELFF; CDR3 DNA: TGCGCCAGCAGCCAAGAAAAGGCCGCCAATACCGGGGAGCTGTTTTTT
clone size: -; J gene: TRBJ2-3; D gene: -; V gene: TRBV12-3/TRBV12-4; CDR3 protein: CASSLGRTDTQYF; CDR3 DNA: TGTGCCAGCAGTTTAGGGAGAACGGATACGCAGTATTTT
clone size: -; J gene: TRBJ1-2; D gene: TRBD1; V gene: TRBV24-1; CDR3 protein: CATSDSAGQVYGYTF; CDR3 DNA: TGTGCCACCAGTGATTCTGCCGGACAGGTGTATGGCTACACCTTC
clone size: -; J gene: TRBJ2-5; D gene: -; V gene: TRBV6-6; CDR3 protein: CASSYVADMGTQYF; CDR3 DNA: TGTGCCAGCAGTTACGTTGCAGATATGGGGACCCAGTACTTC
clone size: once; J gene: TRBJ2-3; D gene: TRBD2; V gene: TRBV2; CDR3 protein: CASSEALTGGTSTDTQYF; CDR3 DNA: TGTGCCAGCAGTGAAGCGCTTACGGGGGGTACTAGCACAGATACGCAGTATTTT
clone size: -; J gene: TRBJ2-1; D gene: -; V gene: TRBV3-1/TRBV3-2; CDR3 protein: CASSHTGFVEQFF; CDR3 DNA: TGTGCCAGCAGCCATACAGGTTTTGTTGAGCAGTTCTTC
clone size: -; J gene: TRBJ1-6; D gene: TRBD1; V gene: TRBV18; CDR3 protein: CASSSDRDNSPLHF; CDR3 DNA: TGTGCCAGCTCGTCCGACAGGGATAATTCACCCCTCCACTTT
clone size: -; J gene: TRBJ1-1; D gene: -; V gene: TRBV10-3; CDR3 protein: CAISEGRADTEAFF; CDR3 DNA: TGTGCCATCAGTGAAGGCCGGGCGGACACTGAAGCTTTCTTT
clone size: -; J gene: TRBJ2-7; D gene: -; V gene: TRBV27; CDR3 protein: CASRTGSMNEQYF; CDR3 DNA: TGTGCCAGCAGGACAGGTAGCATGAACGAGCAGTACTTC
clone size: medium-sized; J gene: TRBJ2-1; D gene: -; V gene: TRBV27; CDR3 protein: CASSLLVLPGNQGRSYNEQFF; CDR3 DNA: TGTGCCAGCAGTTTACTAGTCCTGCCAGGCAACCAAGGGAGAAGCTACAATGAGCAGTTCTTC